The rows below give T cell receptor beta chains drawn from one sample of a study of blood T cell repertoires in COVID-19. The repertoire was sequenced with immunoSEQ multiplex PCR; TCRdb's copy has only in-frame clones and lacks some. The repertoire has about 270,000 clones, 81% of them found once; the top ten carry about 3.2%. The sequencing input was peripheral blood. These receptors were collected from a woman in her fifties or sixties with active or convalescent COVID-19. Each CDR3 is given with its conserved first and last residue. Each record gives: clone size, V gene, D gene, J gene, CDR3 protein, CDR3 DNA. A D gene is named only where the DNA matches it firmly. Part of the rows lack a size; the others show once, few, many or a class for expanded clones.

>.|TRBV19|.|TRBJ2-2
CASSIDNQGRNTGELFF
TGTGCCAGTAGTATAGATAATCAGGGGCGGAACACCGGGGAGCTGTTTTTT
>.|TRBV7-2|.|TRBJ2-5
CASTPDFQETQYF
TGTGCCAGCACCCCCGACTTCCAAGAGACCCAGTACTTC
>few|TRBV7-2|.|TRBJ1-6
CASCAGGIYNSPLHF
TGTGCCAGTTGCGCCGGGGGGATCTATAATTCACCCCTCCACTTT
>.|TRBV29-1|.|TRBJ2-3
CSVGGTPTDTQYF
TGCAGCGTAGGGGGAACCCCTACGGATACGCAGTATTTT
>.|TRBV11-2|TRBD1|TRBJ1-1
CASSLGQSYMNTEAFF
TGTGCCAGCAGCCTGGGACAGAGTTACATGAACACTGAAGCTTTCTTT
>.|TRBV3-1/TRBV3-2|.|TRBJ1-5
CASSQGSPGVPQHF
TGTGCCAGCAGCCAAGGGTCTCCGGGAGTCCCCCAGCATTTT
>.|TRBV7-7|TRBD1|TRBJ2-2
CATGQGNTGELFF
TGTGCAACGGGACAGGGGAACACCGGGGAGCTGTTTTTT
>once|TRBV27|TRBD1|TRBJ2-1
CASSFRDRAPSQFF
TGTGCCAGCAGTTTCCGGGACAGGGCCCCCAGTCAGTTCTTC
>once|TRBV9|.|TRBJ2-7
CASSVEQKYEQYF
TGTGCCAGCAGCGTAGAACAGAAGTACGAGCAGTACTTC
>.|TRBV7-3|.|TRBJ1-1
CASSSEGGVGTEAFF
TGTGCCAGCAGCTCCGAAGGAGGGGTGGGCACTGAAGCTTTCTTT
>few|TRBV6-2/TRBV6-3|TRBD1|TRBJ1-1
CASSWSGQRSPEAFF
TGTGCCAGCAGTTGGTCGGGACAGCGGTCCCCGGAGGCTTTCTTT
>.|TRBV5-1|TRBD2|TRBJ2-5
CASSLVGVAGGQETQYF
TGCGCCAGCAGCTTGGTGGGTGTCGCGGGGGGGCAAGAGACCCAGTACTTC
>.|TRBV19|.|TRBJ1-6
CASSVGIPGDSPLHF
TGTGCCAGTAGCGTGGGCATACCAGGGGATTCACCCCTCCACTTT
>.|TRBV5-6|TRBD1|TRBJ2-3
CASSSMDRSSTDTQYF
TGTGCCAGCAGCTCAATGGACAGGTCTAGCACAGATACGCAGTATTTT
>.|TRBV5-1|.|TRBJ2-5
CASSSFQETQYF
TGCGCCAGCAGCTCCTTCCAAGAGACCCAGTACTTC
>.|TRBV14|.|TRBJ2-1
CASSQVGGNEQFF
TGTGCCAGCAGCCAAGTGGGGGGCAATGAGCAGTTCTTC
>many|TRBV2|.|TRBJ2-7
CASMRGGLNEQYF
TGTGCCAGCATGCGGGGAGGCCTCAACGAGCAGTACTTC
>.|TRBV5-1|TRBD2|TRBJ2-5
CASSLRPSGEETQYF
TGCGCCAGCAGCTTGAGGCCTAGCGGGGAAGAGACCCAGTACTTC
>once|TRBV30|.|TRBJ1-1
CAWSAISSHHQTNTEAFF
TGTGCCTGGAGTGCTATCTCATCCCACCACCAAACCAACACTGAAGCTTTCTTT
>.|TRBV18|TRBD2|TRBJ2-5
CASSPPVRGGPETQYF
TGTGCCAGCTCACCACCGGTGCGGGGGGGCCCAGAGACCCAGTACTTC
>few|TRBV5-1|TRBD1|TRBJ1-1
CASSLQGTLNTEAFF
TGCGCCAGCAGCTTACAGGGGACACTGAACACTGAAGCTTTCTTT
>.|TRBV5-1|TRBD1|TRBJ1-1
CASSYGQGGAFF
TGCGCCAGCAGCTACGGACAGGGAGGAGCTTTCTTT
>.|TRBV2|.|TRBJ2-7
CASSGDWSEQYF
TGTGCCAGCAGTGGGGACTGGTCCGAGCAGTACTTC
>few|TRBV7-2|TRBD1|TRBJ2-1
CASRPTGGSYNEQFF
TGTGCCAGCAGACCTACAGGGGGCTCCTACAATGAGCAGTTCTTC
>.|TRBV18|TRBD2|TRBJ2-5
CASSPPGLAGEETQYF
TGTGCCAGCTCACCTCCGGGGCTAGCGGGGGAAGAGACCCAGTACTTC
>.|TRBV5-4|.|TRBJ2-2
CASSLRVADTGELFF
TGTGCCAGCAGCTTACGAGTGGCGGACACCGGGGAGCTGTTTTTT
>.|TRBV27|.|TRBJ2-3
CASSATLKDTQYF
TGTGCCAGCAGTGCAACCCTAAAGGATACGCAGTATTTT
>.|TRBV7-2|TRBD2|TRBJ2-6
CASSLPQAGGRGANVLTF
TGTGCCAGCAGCTTACCCCAAGCGGGGGGACGGGGGGCCAACGTCCTGACTTTC
>few|TRBV18|.|TRBJ1-2
CASSPPWGDNYGYTF
TGTGCCAGCTCACCCCCCTGGGGCGATAACTATGGCTACACCTTC
>.|TRBV7-9|TRBD1|TRBJ1-4
CASSLNSPGQGWENEKLFF
TGTGCCAGCAGCCTCAACTCTCCGGGACAGGGATGGGAGAATGAAAAACTGTTTTTT
>.|TRBV10-3|TRBD2|TRBJ2-3
CAISYRGGGSSDTQYF
TGTGCCATCAGCTACCGGGGGGGCGGGTCATCGGATACGCAGTATTTT
>.|TRBV25-1|TRBD1|TRBJ1-6
CASSGGTGDSPLHF
TGTGCCAGCAGTGGGGGGACAGGGGACTCACCCCTCCACTTT
>once|TRBV7-9|.|TRBJ2-1
CASGGASYNEQFF
TGTGCCAGCGGCGGGGCCTCCTACAATGAGCAGTTCTTC
>once|TRBV29-1|TRBD1|TRBJ2-3
CSARDSPLSDTQYF
TGCAGCGCCCGGGACAGCCCACTGTCAGATACGCAGTATTTT
>.|TRBV19|.|TRBJ2-3
CASSIASSSTDTQYF
TGTGCCAGTAGTATTGCTAGCTCTAGCACAGATACGCAGTATTTT
>.|TRBV14|.|TRBJ1-3
CASSQDRGNTIYF
TGTGCCAGCAGCCAAGACAGGGGAAACACCATATATTTT
>.|TRBV2|TRBD2|TRBJ2-1
CASTFGTSRPNEQFF
TGTGCCAGCACCTTCGGGACTAGCAGGCCCAATGAGCAGTTCTTC
>.|TRBV4-3|TRBD2|TRBJ2-5
CASSQGTSGSTLQETQYF
TGCGCCAGCAGCCAAGGGACTAGCGGGAGCACTCTCCAAGAGACCCAGTACTTC
>.|TRBV6-5|.|TRBJ1-2
CASTIRTGQGGYTF
TGTGCCAGCACCATCCGTACAGGGCAAGGAGGCTACACCTTC
>.|TRBV19|.|TRBJ1-3
CASSPNPLGQTGKGGNTIYF
TGTGCCAGTAGCCCTAACCCTCTCGGACAGACTGGAAAGGGAGGAAACACCATATATTTT
>.|TRBV29-1|TRBD1|TRBJ1-2
CSVEKGTGGTYGYTF
TGCAGCGTTGAAAAGGGGACAGGGGGCACCTATGGCTACACCTTC
>once|TRBV27|.|TRBJ2-1
CATQSGKEQFF
TGTGCCACACAGTCGGGGAAGGAGCAGTTCTTC
>.|TRBV4-3|.|TRBJ1-4
CASSQDSGRTNEKLFF
TGCGCCAGCAGCCAAGACTCCGGGAGGACTAATGAAAAACTGTTTTTT
>many|TRBV30|.|TRBJ1-2
CAWSEGRDSGYTF
TGTGCCTGGAGTGAAGGCAGGGATAGTGGCTACACCTTC
>.|TRBV28|.|TRBJ1-5
CASSLGGVSNQPQHF
TGTGCCAGCAGTTTGGGGGGGGTTAGCAATCAGCCCCAGCATTTT
>.|TRBV7-8|.|TRBJ1-5
CASSLMISPGAQPQHF
TGTGCCAGCAGCTTAATGATTTCGCCAGGGGCCCAGCCCCAGCATTTT
>.|TRBV20-1|TRBD1|TRBJ1-1
CSASLPGQGAFF
TGCAGTGCTAGTCTTCCGGGACAGGGGGCTTTCTTT
>.|TRBV7-2|TRBD2|TRBJ2-1
CASSLAAGLAGRGEQFF
TGTGCCAGCAGCTTAGCAGCGGGACTAGCGGGGAGAGGTGAGCAGTTCTTC
>.|TRBV7-9|.|TRBJ1-1
CASSRTGVNTEAFF
TGTGCCAGCAGCCGCACGGGGGTGAACACTGAAGCTTTCTTT